This T cell receptor (beta chain) was obtained from a study of blood T cells in healthy people across ages. Study-wide results and limits: Higher diversity and more naive CD4+ cells were features of long-lived donors, compared to aged donors.

Remarks on this clonotype: The antigen remains undetermined.

Together with a sample-barcoded 5' primer, a J-beta primer mix was included in a second PCR lasting about 7 to 11 cycles. Researchers report that a template-switch adaptor with 12 random nucleotides tagged each cDNA molecule. TCRdb reprocessed the 5' RACE reads via MiXCR and lists one record per CDR3 protein. The sample shows under 800,000 distinct CDR3 sequences, roughly 47% of them seen only once. The clonotype comes from an older woman in good health. Sample: blood.

The CDR3 DNA reads as TGTGCCAGCAGCCACCCCTCAGGGGCCTGGCAGTTCTTC. This sequence encodes CASSHPSGAWQFF. The chain recombines TRBV5-5 with TRBJ2-1, with D possibly matching TRBD1 (6 bases). CDR1 and CDR2 (germline): SGHKS, YYEKEE (reference sequence). This CDR3 has 13 amino acids. V dropped 4 bases and J dropped 12 bases, with 17 bases sitting between them.